Shown below are 27 T cell receptor beta chains from a single sample sequenced in a study of naive and memory T cell subsets (dated by TCRdb to the late 2010s). Receptor amplification or capture employed 5' RACE. For sequencing, an Illumina MiSeq was employed. The ligated cDNA was amplified by four rounds of PCR, in which nested alpha and beta constant region primers were used together with the SP2 primer. The public reads were quality trimmed at Q25 with fastp and then assembled into clones with MiXCR by TCRdb, keeping productive beta chains. CDR3 protein sequences are deduplicated, and each keeps its most common genes and DNA. In all, the sample holds 45,000 to 55,000 distinct CDR3 sequences, and 4.7% of those were seen once. The top ten hold approximately 0.84% of the sample. The study described a robust, sensitive protocol for amplifying, sequencing and analyzing TCRs, using 3' ligation of a UMI-containing oligonucleotide to TCR cDNA.

All receptors come from a female donor in good health.

This clonotype was detected a few times. DNA for the CDR3: TGTGCCAGCAGTTTAACGGGAGCCAGGACTGAAGCTTTCTTT. The encoded protein is CASSLTGARTEAFF. This chain connects TRBV12-3 or TRBV12-4 to TRBJ1-1; D uncertain. This CDR3 spans 14 amino acids. V dropped 2 bases and J dropped 5 bases, with 12 bases sitting between them.

This clonotype appeared many times. The chain links TRBV10-3 to TRBJ2-3; D uncertain. V lost 6 bases and J 0 bases, leaving 10 bases between the germline ends. CDR3 length: 14 amino acids. The germline CDR1 and CDR2 sequences are ENHRY and SYGVKD. The CDR3 loop is CAIRVATSTDTQYF. In DNA form, the CDR3 reads TGTGCCATCAGAGTGGCTACTAGCACAGATACGCAGTATTTT.

This clonotype was observed a few times. The V call is TRBV23-1, the J call TRBJ2-5; 7 bases line up with TRBD1. TRBV23-1 falls under the ORF class, with uncertain function. The CDR3 covers 16 residues. V dropped 0 bases and J dropped 2; count of bases not matched to a gene: 6. DNA of the CDR3: TGCGCCAGCAGTCAATCGGGACAGAACTTTCAAGAGACCCAGTACTTC. Its translation is CASSQSGQNFQETQYF.

This clonotype showed up just a few times. V gene TRBV7-9 combines with J gene TRBJ2-1; 10 nucleotides match TRBD2. Germline V gene data show CDR1 as SEHNR and CDR2 as FQNEAQ (reference sequence). The CDR3 sequence is 16 residues long. Trimming cost V 5 bases and J 3 bases; bases outside gene matches: 7. Here the CDR3 DNA reads TGTGCCAGCAGCCCTAGACTAGCGGGCCTCTACAATGAGCAGTTCTTC. This gives the protein CASSPRLAGLYNEQFF.

V usage is TRBV19 and J usage is TRBJ2-2; 8 bases are shared with TRBD2. Germline-derived CDR1 and CDR2 are LNHDA and SQIVND (reference sequence). The CDR3 is 15 amino acids. The V and J ends lost 5 bases and 6 bases, in that order; junction bases with no gene match: 8. The CDR3 DNA follows: TGTGCCAGTAGTCGGGGGGGGGGCATCGCCGGGGAGCTGTTTTTT. Protein sequence: CASSRGGGIAGELFF.

This clonotype was found many times. The V call is TRBV28, the J call TRBJ2-3; the match to TRBD2 covers 14 bases. This CDR3 comprises 16 residues. Per the germline V gene, CDR1 is MDHEN and CDR2 is SYDVKM. V shed 2 bases and J 8 bases; nucleotides not matched to a gene: 6. CDR3: CASSLRLAGGPPTQYF. CDR3 sequence (DNA): TGTGCCAGCAGTTTAAGACTAGCGGGAGGGCCACCTACGCAGTATTTT. The full variable domain, its missing parts supplied by reference TRBV28 and TRBJ2-3, is DVKVTQSSRYLVKRTGEKVFLECVQDMDHENMFWYRQDPGLGLRLIYFSYDVKMKEKGDIPEGYSVSREKKERFSLILESASTNQTSMYLCASSLRLAGGPPTQYFGPGTRLTVL.

This clonotype came up many times. CDR3 residues: CAWNPAGGPTEQYF. CDR3 coding DNA: TGTGCCTGGAATCCAGCGGGAGGGCCTACGGAGCAGTACTTC. The rearrangement joins TRBV30 to TRBJ2-7; 10 bases are shared with TRBD2. Germline assignment: CDR1 GTSNPN and CDR2 SVGIG (reference sequence). V lost 4 bases to trimming and J lost 7 bases; unmatched junction nucleotides: 10. The CDR3 is 14 amino acids.

This clonotype was seen only a few times. V gene TRBV27 combines with J gene TRBJ2-7, with D possibly TRBD2 on 5 matching bases. The CDR3 has 13 residues. Trimming shortened V by 4 bases and J by 6 bases, and 13 bases separated the two germline ends. Looked up from germline, CDR1 is MNHEY and CDR2 is SMNVEV (reference sequence). DNA of the CDR3: TGTGCCAGCAGTTCCGCGGGCCTCTCCGAGCAGTACTTC. This sequence encodes CASSSAGLSEQYF.

At least ten counts were recorded for this clonotype. The V call is TRBV6-2 or TRBV6-3, the J call TRBJ2-3; the D gene could be TRBD1 or TRBD2 (5 bases each). The CDR3 spans 17 residues. Germline V gene lookup returns CDR1 MNHEY and CDR2 SVGEGT. The V gene lost 0 bases and the J gene lost 2 bases, with 15 bases spanning the gap. CDR3 coding DNA: TGTGCCAGCAGTTACTCGAGGGCAGGGCCACTCACAGATACGCAGTATTTT. Translated: CASSYSRAGPLTDTQYF.

This clonotype occurred a few times. A clone one base away is much larger, so this may be a read error. This chain links TRBV5-4 with TRBJ2-1; 9 bases match TRBD2. The CDR3 totals 15 residues. CDR1 is SGHNT, CDR2 YYREEE, per germline (reference sequence). V trimming: 3 bases; J trimming: 7 bases; junction bases outside the gene matches: 8. CDR3 bases: TGTGCCAGCAGCTCGGGACTAGCCTGGAGGAATGAGCAGTTCTTC. Protein: CASSSGLAWRNEQFF. Using reference TRBV5-4 and TRBJ2-1 for the parts outside the CDR3, the full variable domain is ETGVTQSPTHLIKTRGQQVTLRCSSQSGHNTVSWYQQALGQGPQFIFQYYREEENGRGNFPPRFSGLQFPNYSSELNVNALELDDSALYLCASSSGLAWRNEQFFGPGTRLTVL.

At least ten counts were recorded for this clonotype. The chain couples TRBV3-1 to TRBJ2-4; D is uncertain. V lost 4 bases, J lost 4 bases, and 14 bases lay in between. Germline V CDR1 and CDR2: LGHDT, YNNKEL (reference sequence). The CDR3 spans 15 residues. In DNA form, the CDR3 reads TGTGCCAGCAGCCCTTCTGGCGTTATAAAAAACATTCAGTACTTC. It is translated as CASSPSGVIKNIQYF.

This clonotype was counted ten times or more. The gene calls are TRBV7-3 and TRBJ2-1; maybe TRBD2 (6 bases). This CDR3 region has 14 residues. Per germline, CDR1 SGHTA and CDR2 FQGTGA. Deletions cut 4 bases from V and 7 bases from J, with 14 bases between. In nucleotides, the CDR3 is TGTGCCAGCAGCTCCCCGGGAGTAAGAAATGAGCAGTTCTTC. It is translated as CASSSPGVRNEQFF.

This clonotype was observed at least ten times. The chain joins TRBV11-2 to TRBJ2-2; tentatively, D is TRBD2 (5 bases). The V gene's germline CDR1 is SGHAT and CDR2 FQNNGV. Trimming took off 5 bases at V and 4 bases at J, with 20 bases between the two ends. CDR3 length: 17 amino acids. The CDR3 DNA reads TGTGCCAGCAGCCGACTTTCTGTGACGGGAATCACCGGGGAGCTGTTTTTT. It codes for CASSRLSVTGITGELFF.

This clonotype was seen repeatedly, ten times or more. The rearrangement uses TRBV7-2 and TRBJ2-5; 14 bases line up with TRBD2. Germline V lookup: CDR1 SGHTA, CDR2 FQGNSA. The CDR3 is 18 residues long. J lost 0 bases, V lost 1 base, and 4 bases had no gene match. The CDR3 DNA sequence: TGTGCCAGCAGCTTAGTAGGGGGACTAGCGGGAGACCAAGAGACCCAGTACTTC. It encodes CASSLVGGLAGDQETQYF.

In its sample, this clonotype was seen many times. The chain couples TRBV7-9 to TRBJ1-1; D ambiguous. V gave up 1 base and J gave up 6 bases, with 6 bases separating them. In germline, CDR1 is SEHNR, CDR2 FQNEAQ (reference sequence). The CDR3 runs 12 residues. The CDR3 loop is CASSLVFPEAFF. CDR3 DNA sequence: TGTGCCAGCAGCTTAGTTTTCCCTGAAGCTTTCTTT.

This clonotype occurred many times. The chain is built from TRBV7-2 and TRBJ2-1; the D gene is possibly TRBD1 (5 bases). This CDR3 region has 13 residues. V was clipped by 8 bases and J by 4 bases, with 12 bases between them. Germline assignment: CDR1 SGHTA and CDR2 FQGNSA. The CDR3 sequence is CASEPDKYNEQFF. DNA of the CDR3: TGTGCCAGCGAGCCGGACAAATACAATGAGCAGTTCTTC.

This clonotype occurred many times. The chain employs TRBV28 and TRBJ2-2; TRBD1 matches at 9 bases. Germline CDR1 reads MDHEN; CDR2 reads SYDVKM. The CDR3 runs to 16 residues. Trimming cost V 5 bases and J 6 bases; bases outside gene matches: 10. In DNA form, the CDR3 reads TGTGCCAGCAGTACCATGGACAGGGGTTTGGCCGGGGAGCTGTTTTTT. Protein sequence: CASSTMDRGLAGELFF.

The chain has TRBV5-1 and TRBJ2-1; tentatively, D is TRBD2 (5 bases). V was clipped by 3 bases and J by 7 bases, with 5 bases between them. This CDR3 comprises 11 residues. CDR1 SGHRS and CDR2 YFSETQ come from the germline V gene. The CDR3: CASSWENEQFF. CDR3 sequence (DNA): TGCGCCAGCAGCTGGGAGAATGAGCAGTTCTTC.

This clonotype was observed a few times. This rearrangement joins TRBV29-1 to TRBJ1-2; D is uncertain. V was clipped by 7 bases and J by 8 bases, with 17 bases between them. Germline values: CDR1 SQVTM, CDR2 ANQGSEA. This CDR3 is built from 12 residues. The CDR3 DNA reads TGCAGCGCCTGGACGGAGATAGGGGGCTACACCTTC. The encoded protein is CSAWTEIGGYTF.

This clonotype has a count of ten or more. The V and J genes are TRBV2 and TRBJ1-1; D ambiguous. Germline V gene lookup returns CDR1 SNHLY and CDR2 FYNNEI. The V end lost 8 bases, the J end lost 1 base, and 11 bases lay between the germline ends. The CDR3 is made up of 13 amino acids. CDR3: CASPGPRNTEAFF. CDR3 nucleotide sequence: TGTGCCAGCCCCGGGCCAAGGAACACTGAAGCTTTCTTT.

The chain links TRBV19 to TRBJ1-4; unclear D gene. This CDR3 is 14 amino acids long. The germline V gene encodes CDR1 LNHDA and CDR2 SQIVND (reference sequence). V lost 8 bases and J lost 0, with 10 bases in between. CDR3 in DNA: TGTGCCAGTGCACCTCAAGCAACTAATGAAAAACTGTTTTTT. Translating it yields CASAPQATNEKLFF.

In its sample, this clonotype was seen many times. V usage is TRBV5-1 and J usage is TRBJ2-1; 11 nucleotides match TRBD2. With 3 bases clipped from V and 2 bases from J, the junction kept 1 base outside the gene matches. The CDR3 is made up of 15 amino acids. Germline values: CDR1 SGHRS, CDR2 YFSETQ. The CDR3 region is CASSWTSGPYNEQFF. The CDR3 nucleotides are TGCGCCAGCAGCTGGACTAGCGGGCCCTACAATGAGCAGTTCTTC.

Notes on this clonotype: At one of its ends the junction is not consistent with the germline gene, which may arise from a read error. The chain links TRBV7-7 to TRBJ2-5; TRBD1 is a possible D gene (5 bases). CDR1 is SSHAT and CDR2 is FNYEAQ in the germline V gene (reference sequence). The CDR3 totals 15 residues. CDR3 region: CASSLGQGGQETQYF. The CDR3 DNA reads as TGTGCTAGCAGCTTAGGTCAGGGCGGCCAAGAGACCCAGTACTTC.

This clonotype was seen at least ten times. The V and J genes are TRBV10-1 and TRBJ2-2, with D unresolved. The V end lost 3 bases, the J end lost 4 bases, and 3 bases lay between the germline ends. The CDR3 has 12 amino acids. Looked up from germline, CDR1 is WNHNN and CDR2 is SYGVQD (reference sequence). This CDR3 is CASSEVTGELFF. The CDR3 nucleotides are TGCGCCAGCAGTGAAGTCACCGGGGAGCTGTTTTTT.

Ten or more counts support this clonotype. This rearrangement joins TRBV7-6 to TRBJ2-3; D call uncertain. This CDR3 contains 17 residues. Trimming took off 3 bases at V and 3 bases at J, with 19 bases between the two ends. Per the germline V gene, CDR1 is SGHVS and CDR2 is FNYEAQ. This CDR3 reads CASSLGKGRLTTDTQYF. CDR3 sequence (DNA): TGTGCCAGCAGCTTGGGTAAAGGGCGATTAACGACAGATACGCAGTATTTT.

The V and J genes are TRBV5-1 and TRBJ2-7; no clear D gene. Trimming took 1 base from V and 1 from J, leaving 9 bases between them. CDR1 and CDR2 from the germline V gene are SGHRS and YFSETQ. The CDR3 sequence is 14 residues long. The CDR3 nucleotides are TGCGCCAGCAGCTTGAGCGTGGAATCCTACGAGCAGTACTTC. Translation gives CASSLSVESYEQYF.

The V call is TRBV6-2 or TRBV6-3, the J call TRBJ2-1, with 8 nucleotides matching TRBD2. The CDR3 length is 15 residues. V trimming: 5 bases; J trimming: 9 bases; junction bases outside the gene matches: 12. Germline CDR1 is MNHEY and CDR2 is SVGEGT. The CDR3 region is CASSTIAGHSAEQFF. As DNA, the CDR3 is TGTGCCAGCAGTACCATAGCGGGACATTCGGCTGAGCAGTTCTTC.